These 25 T cell receptor beta chains came from one sample sequenced in a study of T cells after yellow fever vaccination. Via MiXCR, TCRdb re-called the 5' RACE reads, giving one row per CDR3 protein. In the table there are about 220,000 distinct CDR3 sequences, 6.7% of which are singletons. Specimen: CD4+ T cells sorted from PBMCs, collected on the day of the yellow fever booster vaccination. These receptors were obtained from a man aged 30 to 45 who received the YFV17D yellow fever vaccine.

In its sample, this clonotype was seen many times. J is TRBJ2-2 and V is TRBV4-3; unclear D gene. The V end lost 1 base, the J end lost 0 bases, and 9 bases lay between the germline ends. The CDR3 length is 16 residues. Germline V CDR1 and CDR2: LGHNA, YSLEER. The chain's CDR3 is CASSQGATSNTGELFF. The CDR3 DNA follows: TGCGCCAGCAGCCAAGGGGCGACGTCGAACACCGGGGAGCTGTTTTTT.

This clonotype was picked up many times. The chain carries TRBV3-1 and TRBJ2-4, with 9 bases that match TRBD2. Per the germline V gene, CDR1 is LGHDT and CDR2 is YNNKEL (reference sequence). The CDR3 spans 15 residues. With 4 bases clipped from V and 6 bases from J, the junction kept 7 bases outside the gene matches. The CDR3 region has the DNA TGTGCCAGCAGCCCCAGAGCTAGCGGGATAAACATTCAGTACTTC. Translation: CASSPRASGINIQYF.

The V call is TRBV29-1, the J call TRBJ1-1; TRBD1 aligns across 10 bases. Per germline, CDR1 SQVTM and CDR2 ANQGSEA. This CDR3 comprises 11 residues. With 7 bases clipped from V and 10 bases from J, the junction kept 6 bases outside the gene matches. The CDR3 spells CSADDRGRAFF. DNA for the CDR3: TGCAGCGCCGACGACAGGGGGCGAGCTTTCTTT.

This clonotype was found many times. The chain uses TRBV20-1 and TRBJ2-1; TRBD2 aligns across 9 bases. Unmatched junction bases numbered 19, after V lost 2 bases and J lost 5 bases. The V gene's germline CDR1 is DFQATT and CDR2 SNEGSKA (reference sequence). The CDR3 runs to 19 residues. This CDR3 is CSARPLAGLESSIHNEQFF. CDR3 coding DNA: TGCAGTGCTAGACCTCTAGCGGGACTGGAGTCTTCTATCCACAATGAGCAGTTCTTC.

This clonotype was observed many times. The chain joins TRBV12-3 or TRBV12-4 to TRBJ2-3; no clear D gene. CDR3 length equals 11 residues. Between the trimmed V and J ends, which lost 2 bases and 11 bases, there was a span of 8 bases. Here the CDR3 DNA reads TGTGCCAGCAGTTTACTAGAAAGGCAGTATTTT. Residues: CASSLLERQYF.

This clonotype was picked up a small number of times. The J gene is TRBJ1-6, the V gene TRBV10-2, with 7 positions matching TRBD1. Germline V gene lookup returns CDR1 WSHSY and CDR2 SAAADI. The CDR3 totals 15 residues. With V trimmed by 0 bases and J by 7 bases, 3 bases remained unmatched. In nucleotides, the CDR3 is TGCGCCAGCAGTGAGTCGCAGGGGGTAAATTCACCCCTCCACTTT. This gives the protein CASSESQGVNSPLHF.

This clonotype was recorded at least ten times. The rearrangement uses TRBV7-2 and TRBJ2-7, with 10 nucleotides matching TRBD2. The V segment lost 5 bases and the J segment 7 bases; nucleotides outside the gene matches: 11. Germline CDR1 is SGHTA and CDR2 is FQGNSA. The CDR3 is 15 residues long. CDR3 bases: TGTGCCAGCAGCCGTCCAAGCGGGAGGGTAAGGGAGCAGTACTTC. Amino acid sequence: CASSRPSGRVREQYF.

This clonotype turned up a few times. The chain has TRBV3-1 and TRBJ1-2; D may be TRBD1 (5 bases). The CDR3 runs 12 residues. Germline loops: CDR1 LGHDT, CDR2 YNNKEL (reference sequence). Trimming shortened V by 4 bases and J by 5 bases, and 8 bases separated the two germline ends. The DNA of the CDR3 is TGTGCCAGCAGCCTGCGACAGTATGGCTACACCTTC. Its translation is CASSLRQYGYTF.

The chain links TRBV4-3 to TRBJ2-1, with 7 bases that match TRBD2. Trimming removed 5 bases from V and 1 base from J; junction bases left unmatched: 11. In germline, CDR1 is LGHNA, CDR2 YSLEER. The CDR3 runs to 17 residues. Here the CDR3 reads CASSTGLAGESYNEQFF. The CDR3 DNA follows: TGCGCCAGCAGCACGGGGTTGGCGGGAGAATCCTACAATGAGCAGTTCTTC.

This clonotype was found many times. V and J are TRBV7-2 and TRBJ2-7, with TRBD2 identical over 8 bases. The CDR3 length is 14 residues. Germline CDR1 reads SGHTA; CDR2 reads FQGNSA. Germline trimming cut 5 bases from V and 2 bases from J; bases unmatched to any gene: 5. The CDR3 sequence is CASSLSGTPYEQYF. In DNA, the CDR3 is TGTGCCAGCAGCCTTAGCGGGACACCCTACGAGCAGTACTTC.

The chain is built from TRBV19 and TRBJ2-1, with 8 nucleotides matching TRBD2. The J segment lost 3 bases and the V segment lost 7 bases, leaving 2 bases of the junction unmatched. CDR1 is LNHDA and CDR2 is SQIVND in the germline V gene (reference sequence). CDR3 length equals 13 residues. The CDR3 sequence is CASKSGSYNEQFF. The DNA for the CDR3 is TGTGCCAGTAAGAGCGGGAGCTACAATGAGCAGTTCTTC.

This clonotype was seen more than once but under ten times. The genes are TRBV6-1 and TRBJ2-3; D uncertain. With 2 bases removed from V and 0 bases from J, the gap between germline ends came to 9 bases. CDR1 and CDR2 (germline): MNHNS, SASEGT. This CDR3 region has 15 residues. The CDR3 DNA reads TGTGCCAGCAGTGAACATGCGCTCAGCACAGATACGCAGTATTTT. It translates to CASSEHALSTDTQYF.

This rearrangement joins TRBV6-5 to TRBJ2-1; maybe TRBD2 (7 bases). The CDR3 covers 16 residues. The germline gives CDR1 MNHEY, CDR2 SVGAGI. The V and J ends lost 2 bases and 0 bases respectively, with 11 bases between them. The CDR3 reads CASSYKGGFSYNEQFF. In nucleotides, the CDR3 is TGTGCCAGCAGTTACAAGGGGGGGTTCTCCTACAATGAGCAGTTCTTC.

The chain carries TRBV12-3 or TRBV12-4 and TRBJ2-2, with D uncertain. The V end was cut by 6 bases, the J end by 3 bases, with 14 bases between. This CDR3 comprises 15 residues. The CDR3 region has the DNA TGTGCCAGCAGATCGGCCAGAAGGGACACCGGGGAGCTGTTTTTT. It is translated as CASRSARRDTGELFF.

This chain joins TRBV11-2 and TRBJ2-5; TRBD2 matches at 10 bases. Germline lookup yields CDR1 SGHAT and CDR2 FQNNGV. This CDR3 is 16 amino acids long. Unmatched junction bases numbered 6, after V lost 5 bases and J lost 0 bases. CDR3 loop: CASSPIAGGYQETQYF. DNA of the CDR3: TGTGCCAGCAGCCCCATAGCGGGAGGATACCAAGAGACCCAGTACTTC.

The chain couples TRBV7-9 to TRBJ2-1; 7 positions agree with TRBD2. This CDR3 comprises 14 residues. Germline-derived CDR1 and CDR2 are SEHNR and FQNEAQ (reference sequence). The J segment lost 8 bases and the V segment lost 2 bases, leaving 6 bases of the junction unmatched. CDR3 loop: CASSLRTRAHEQFF. The DNA of the CDR3 is TGTGCCAGCAGCTTACGGACTAGAGCCCATGAGCAGTTCTTC.

In this sample, this clonotype turned up many times. The V call is TRBV24-1, the J call TRBJ2-3; D not resolved. Trimming shortened V by 0 bases and J by 6 bases, and 6 bases separated the two germline ends. The germline gives CDR1 KGHDR, CDR2 SFDVKD. This CDR3 spans 13 amino acids. The CDR3 protein is CATSDLLGDTQYF. In DNA, the CDR3 is TGTGCCACCAGTGATTTGCTGGGGGATACGCAGTATTTT.

The chain links TRBV7-2 to TRBJ1-2, with 7 bases matching TRBD1. The CDR3 is made up of 13 amino acids. V lost 5 bases, J lost 6 bases, and 6 bases stayed unmatched. The germline V gene has CDR1 SGHTA and CDR2 FQGNSA. CDR3 residues: CASSPTGMHGYTF. DNA for the CDR3: TGTGCCAGCAGCCCGACAGGGATGCATGGCTACACCTTC.

In its sample, this clonotype was seen many times. The genes are TRBV7-2 and TRBJ2-2; a weak D match, TRBD2 (5 bases). The CDR3 spans 15 residues. With 5 bases removed from V and 6 bases from J, the gap between germline ends came to 16 bases. In germline, CDR1 is SGHTA, CDR2 FQGNSA. The CDR3 coding sequence is TGTGCCAGCAGCCAACAAGGACGGCGGGCCGGGGAGCTGTTTTTT. Encoded protein: CASSQQGRRAGELFF.

This clonotype was found many times. The rearrangement links TRBV28 to TRBJ1-5, with D unresolved. The V end lost 5 bases, the J end lost 5 bases, and 16 bases lay between the germline ends. The CDR3 runs to 15 residues. Germline-derived CDR1 and CDR2 are MDHEN and SYDVKM. The CDR3, as DNA: TGTGCCAGCAGTAGATCCCCGGAAGGCCATCAGCCCCAGCATTTT. Translated: CASSRSPEGHQPQHF.

At least ten counts were recorded for this clonotype. The V call is TRBV7-6, the J call TRBJ1-2; D perhaps matches TRBD1 (5 bases). Trimming cost V 3 bases and J 7 bases, with 18 bases left between them. The germline V gene encodes CDR1 SGHVS and CDR2 FNYEAQ. The CDR3 sequence is 15 residues long. The CDR3 protein is CASSFSGGSSGGYTF. The CDR3 DNA reads TGTGCCAGCAGCTTTTCGGGGGGGTCCTCTGGTGGCTACACCTTC. Full variable domain (outside the CDR3, taken from reference TRBV7-6 and TRBJ1-2): GAGVSQSPRYKVTKRGQDVALRCDPISGHVSLYWYRQALGQGPEFLTYFNYEAQQDKSGLPNDRFSAERPEGSISTLTIQRTEQRDSAMYRCASSFSGGSSGGYTFGSGTRLTVV.

Only a few counts were recorded for this clonotype. The CDR3 loop reads CASSVGLAVGLYEQYF. CDR3 in DNA: TGCGCCAGCAGTGTGGGACTAGCGGTGGGGCTCTACGAGCAGTACTTC. The chain combines TRBV10-2 with TRBJ2-7; the match to TRBD2 covers 11 bases. The CDR3 has 16 residues. The V segment lost 4 bases and the J segment 3 bases; nucleotides outside the gene matches: 8. The germline CDR1 and CDR2 sequences are WSHSY and SAAADI.

The table lists this clonotype with a few counts. The gene calls are TRBV30 and TRBJ1-1, with TRBD1 matching over 7 bases. CDR1 and CDR2 (germline): GTSNPN, SVGIG (reference sequence). The CDR3 contains 13 residues. The J segment lost 5 bases and the V segment lost 1 base, leaving 4 bases of the junction unmatched. Written as DNA, the CDR3 is TGTGCCTGGAGTGCGACAGGGCGGACTGAAGCTTTCTTT. It specifies CAWSATGRTEAFF.

This clonotype occurred a few times. The rearrangement uses TRBV3-1 and TRBJ2-4; perhaps TRBD1 as D (6 bases). CDR1 and CDR2 from the germline V gene are LGHDT and YNNKEL (reference sequence). Trimming pared 4 bases from V and 0 bases from J, leaving 13 bases between. CDR3 size: 16 residues. CDR3 DNA sequence: TGTGCCAGCAGCCCTCCGGGACAACTAGCCAAAAACATTCAGTACTTC. Protein: CASSPPGQLAKNIQYF.

The V call is TRBV15, the J call TRBJ1-3; weak D call: TRBD1 (5 bases). This CDR3 spans 13 amino acids. Trimming removed 7 bases at V and 4 bases at J, with 11 bases between. Germline values: CDR1 LNHNV, CDR2 YYDKDF (reference sequence). CDR3 nucleotides: TGTGCCACCACCGGGACGGCCGGAAACACCATATATTTT. Its translation is CATTGTAGNTIYF.